The clone carrying this T cell receptor (beta chain) was counted only a few times. What it recognizes is unknown. TCRdb's copy holds only in-frame clones and misses some; the assay was immunoSEQ multiplex PCR. Among 30,000 to 40,000 clones, more than 65% were seen once, and the ten largest hold roughly a quarter. The data derive from a study of cytotoxic CD8 clonotypes in ibrutinib-treated CLL. At the level of the study: It was after a median approximately twelve months of treatment, range 6 to 36, that response samples were taken. The study's findings and limits: The clonality rise at ibrutinib response reflected private clonotype expansion. Exceeding age-matched healthy donors, baseline clonality also tracked the counts of circulating CD8+ T cells. The clonality went up when patients responded to ibrutinib and dropped back toward baseline at progression.

This clonotype originated in a human donor with chronic lymphocytic leukemia. The sequencing used PBMCs, collected before ibrutinib treatment.

The CDR3 region has the DNA TGTGCCAGCAGCTCGGAGACAGATCAGCCCCAGCATTTT. Protein sequence: CASSSETDQPQHF. The V and J genes are TRBV7-9 and TRBJ1-5, with a possible D match to TRBD1 (5 bases). Germline CDR1 reads SEHNR; CDR2 reads FQNEAQ (reference sequence). This CDR3 comprises 13 residues. V dropped 4 bases and J dropped 5 bases, with 9 bases sitting between them.